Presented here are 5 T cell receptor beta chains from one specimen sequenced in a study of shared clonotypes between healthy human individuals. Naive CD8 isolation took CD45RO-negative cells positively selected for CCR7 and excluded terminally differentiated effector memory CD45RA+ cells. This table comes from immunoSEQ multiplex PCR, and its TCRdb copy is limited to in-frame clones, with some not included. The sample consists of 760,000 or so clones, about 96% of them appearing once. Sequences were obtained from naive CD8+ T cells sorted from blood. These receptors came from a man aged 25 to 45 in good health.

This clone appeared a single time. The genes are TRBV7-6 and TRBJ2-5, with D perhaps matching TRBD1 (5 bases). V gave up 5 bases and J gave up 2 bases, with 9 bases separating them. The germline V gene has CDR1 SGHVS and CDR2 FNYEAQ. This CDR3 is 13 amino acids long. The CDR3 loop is CASSNGAQETQYF. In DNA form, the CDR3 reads TGTGCCAGCAGCAATGGGGCTCAAGAGACCCAGTACTTC.

This CDR3 reads CASSYENSGAGEAFF. The CDR3 DNA is TGTGCCAGCAGTTACGAGAATTCTGGGGCCGGTGAAGCTTTCTTT. V and J are TRBV6-5 and TRBJ1-1; a possible D gene is TRBD1 (5 bases). Germline values: CDR1 MNHEY, CDR2 SVGAGI. This CDR3 comprises 15 residues. V gave up 2 bases and J gave up 7 bases, with 17 bases separating them.

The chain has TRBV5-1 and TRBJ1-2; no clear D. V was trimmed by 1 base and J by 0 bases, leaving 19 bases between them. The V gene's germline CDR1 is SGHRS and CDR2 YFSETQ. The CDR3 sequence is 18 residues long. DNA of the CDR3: TGCGCCAGCAGCTTGTTCCCCCCGTCGGCGACCTCTAACTATGGCTACACCTTC. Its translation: CASSLFPPSATSNYGYTF. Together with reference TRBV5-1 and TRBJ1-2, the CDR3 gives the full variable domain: KAGVTQTPRYLIKTRGQQVTLSCSPISGHRSVSWYQQTPGQGLQFLFEYFSETQRNKGNFPGRFSGRQFSNSRSEMNVSTLELGDSALYLCASSLFPPSATSNYGYTFGSGTRLTVV.

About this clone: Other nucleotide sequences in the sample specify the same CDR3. The CDR3 sequence: CASSLGGPDTQYF. CDR3 DNA sequence: TGTGCCAGCAGTTTAGGGGGGCCAGATACGCAGTATTTT. The rearrangement joins TRBV27 to TRBJ2-3; D is tentatively TRBD1 or TRBD2 (6 bases each). The CDR3 contains 13 residues. CDR1 and CDR2 from the germline V gene are MNHEY and SMNVEV (reference sequence). V shed 2 bases and J shed 4 bases, with 7 bases lying between them.

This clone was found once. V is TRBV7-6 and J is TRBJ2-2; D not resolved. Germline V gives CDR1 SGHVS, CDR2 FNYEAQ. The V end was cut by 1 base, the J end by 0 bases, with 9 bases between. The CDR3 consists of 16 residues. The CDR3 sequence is CASSLVVGSNTGELFF. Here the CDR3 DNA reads TGTGCCAGCAGCTTAGTAGTGGGGTCGAACACCGGGGAGCTGTTTTTT.